A single sample is the source of the 2 T cell receptor beta chains below, sequenced in a study of CXCR3-negative and CXCR3-positive naive CD8 T cells. What these receptors recognize is not known. The method, 5' RACE with UMI labels, was used to prepare the TRB cDNA libraries. TCRdb processed the 5' RACE reads again and assigns one entry to each CDR3 protein, with no DNA. The sample holds roughly 61,000 distinct CDR3 sequences. Study outcomes and limitations: TRB CDR3s were more hydrophobic in CXCR3-positive than in CXCR3-negative naive cells.

The sequenced sample consisted of naive CXCR3+ CD8+ T cells from blood. Sample subset: CD45RO-CCR7+CD27+CD95- naive CD8+ T cells expressing CXCR3 (TNR3+). The source of these receptors is a human donor in good health. Some clones in this sample may be carry-over from other donors' samples.

This chain connects TRBV7-6 to TRBJ2-5; TCRdb outputs TRBD2, but without DNA this stays unchecked. Germline CDR1 reads SGHVS; CDR2 reads FNYEAQ. The CDR3 extends over 15 amino acids. CDR3 region: CASSSSRAGPETQYF.

The chain has TRBV28 and TRBJ2-5; the D call of TRBD1 rests on TCRdb alone, since no DNA is present to check it. The CDR3 loop spans 15 amino acids. Germline V gene sequence: CDR1 MDHEN, CDR2 SYDVKM. The CDR3 spells CASSLGYRDGETQYF.